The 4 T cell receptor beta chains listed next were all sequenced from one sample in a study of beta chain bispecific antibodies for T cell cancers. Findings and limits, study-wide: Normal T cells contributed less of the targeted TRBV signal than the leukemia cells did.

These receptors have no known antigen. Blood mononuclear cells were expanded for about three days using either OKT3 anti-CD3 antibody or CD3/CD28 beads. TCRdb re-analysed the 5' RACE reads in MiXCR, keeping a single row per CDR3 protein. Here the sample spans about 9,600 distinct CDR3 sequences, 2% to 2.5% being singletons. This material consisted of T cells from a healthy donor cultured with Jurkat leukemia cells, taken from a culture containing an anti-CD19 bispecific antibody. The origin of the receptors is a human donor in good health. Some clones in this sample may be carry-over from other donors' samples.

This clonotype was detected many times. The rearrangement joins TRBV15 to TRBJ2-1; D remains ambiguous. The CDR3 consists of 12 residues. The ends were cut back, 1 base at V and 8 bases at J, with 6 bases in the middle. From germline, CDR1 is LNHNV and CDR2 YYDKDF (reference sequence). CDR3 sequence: CATSRVVDEQFF. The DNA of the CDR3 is TGTGCCACCAGCAGAGTTGTCGATGAGCAGTTCTTC.

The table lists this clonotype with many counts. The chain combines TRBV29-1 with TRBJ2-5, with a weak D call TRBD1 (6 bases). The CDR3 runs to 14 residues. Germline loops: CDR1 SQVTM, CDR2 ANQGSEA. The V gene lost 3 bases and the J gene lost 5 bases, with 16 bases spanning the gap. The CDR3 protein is CSVDSHRAGETQYF. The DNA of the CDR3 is TGCAGCGTTGACTCCCACAGGGCAGGGGAGACCCAGTACTTC.

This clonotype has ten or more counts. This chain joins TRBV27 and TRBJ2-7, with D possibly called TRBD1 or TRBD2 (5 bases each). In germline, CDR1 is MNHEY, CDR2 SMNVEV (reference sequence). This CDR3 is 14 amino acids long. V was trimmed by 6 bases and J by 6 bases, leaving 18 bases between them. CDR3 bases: TGTGCCAGCAGCCCAGGGAGTTTCGGGCTCGAGCAGTACTTC. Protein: CASSPGSFGLEQYF.

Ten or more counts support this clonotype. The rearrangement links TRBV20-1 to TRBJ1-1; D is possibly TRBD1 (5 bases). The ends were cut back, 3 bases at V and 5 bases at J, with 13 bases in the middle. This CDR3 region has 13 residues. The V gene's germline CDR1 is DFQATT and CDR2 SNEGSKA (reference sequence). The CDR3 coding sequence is TGCAGTGCTAGTCGGAGGGGAGGGACTGAAGCTTTCTTT. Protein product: CSASRRGGTEAFF.